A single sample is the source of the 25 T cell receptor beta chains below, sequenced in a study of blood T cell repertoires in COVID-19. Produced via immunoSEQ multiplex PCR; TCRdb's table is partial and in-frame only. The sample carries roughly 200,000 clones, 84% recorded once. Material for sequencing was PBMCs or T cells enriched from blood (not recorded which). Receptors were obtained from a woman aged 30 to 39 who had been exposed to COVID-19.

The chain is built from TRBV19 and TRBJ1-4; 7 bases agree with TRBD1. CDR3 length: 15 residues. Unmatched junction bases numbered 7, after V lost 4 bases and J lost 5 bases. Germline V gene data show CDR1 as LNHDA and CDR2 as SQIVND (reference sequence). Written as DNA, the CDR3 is TGTGCCAGTAGTAAAATCGACAGGGTCAATGAAAAACTGTTTTTT. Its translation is CASSKIDRVNEKLFF.

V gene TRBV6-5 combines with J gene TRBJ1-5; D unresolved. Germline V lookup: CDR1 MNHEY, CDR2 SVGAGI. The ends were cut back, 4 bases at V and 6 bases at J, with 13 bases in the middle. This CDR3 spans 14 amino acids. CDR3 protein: CASSFDTTFQPQHF. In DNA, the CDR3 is TGTGCCAGCAGTTTTGACACCACATTTCAGCCCCAGCATTTT.

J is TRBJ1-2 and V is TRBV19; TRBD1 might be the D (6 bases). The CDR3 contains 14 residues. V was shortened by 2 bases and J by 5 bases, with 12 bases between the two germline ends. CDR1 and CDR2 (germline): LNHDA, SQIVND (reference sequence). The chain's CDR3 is CASSISGQGYGYTF. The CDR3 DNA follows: TGTGCCAGTAGTATATCGGGCCAGGGGTATGGCTACACCTTC. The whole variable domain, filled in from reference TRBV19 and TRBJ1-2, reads DGGITQSPKYLFRKEGQNVTLSCEQNLNHDAMYWYRQDPGQGLRLIYYSQIVNDFQKGDIAEGYSVSREKKESFPLTVTSAQKNPTAFYLCASSISGQGYGYTFGSGTRLTVV.

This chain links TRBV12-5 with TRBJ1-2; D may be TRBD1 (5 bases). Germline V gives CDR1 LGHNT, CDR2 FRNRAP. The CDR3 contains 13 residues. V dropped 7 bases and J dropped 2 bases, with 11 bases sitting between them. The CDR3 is CASDRPENYGYTF. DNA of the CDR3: TGTGCTAGTGACAGGCCGGAGAACTATGGCTACACCTTC.

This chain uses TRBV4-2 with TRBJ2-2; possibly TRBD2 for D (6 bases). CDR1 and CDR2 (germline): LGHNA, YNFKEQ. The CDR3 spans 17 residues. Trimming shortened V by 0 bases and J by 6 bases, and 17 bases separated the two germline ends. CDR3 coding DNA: TGTGCCAGCAGCCAAGAGGTCCGGCGGGGATGGGCCGGGGAGCTGTTTTTT. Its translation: CASSQEVRRGWAGELFF.

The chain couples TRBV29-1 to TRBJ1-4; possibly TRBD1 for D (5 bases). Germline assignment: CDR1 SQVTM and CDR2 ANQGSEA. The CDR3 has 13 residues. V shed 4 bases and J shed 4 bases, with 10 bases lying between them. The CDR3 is CSVVGRDNEKLFF. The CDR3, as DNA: TGCAGCGTTGTAGGCAGGGATAATGAAAAACTGTTTTTT. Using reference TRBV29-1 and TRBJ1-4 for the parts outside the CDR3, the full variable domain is SAVISQKPSRDICQRGTSLTIQCQVDSQVTMMFWYRQQPGQSLTLIATANQGSEATYESGFVIDKFPISRPNLTFSTLTVSNMSPEDSSIYLCSVVGRDNEKLFFGSGTQLSVL.

The CDR3: CASRRDTGGPYEQYF. CDR3 DNA sequence: TGTGCCAGCAGAAGAGATACAGGTGGCCCCTACGAGCAGTACTTC. The chain is built from TRBV7-8 and TRBJ2-7; D possibly corresponds to TRBD1 (5 bases). Germline CDR1 is SGHVS and CDR2 is FQNEAQ. CDR3 length equals 15 residues. V was pared by 6 bases and J by 2 bases, with 17 bases between.

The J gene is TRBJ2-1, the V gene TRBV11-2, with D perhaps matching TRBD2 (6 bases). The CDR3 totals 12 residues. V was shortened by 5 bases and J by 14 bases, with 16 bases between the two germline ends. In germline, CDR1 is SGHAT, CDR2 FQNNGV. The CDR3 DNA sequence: TGTGCCAGCAGCAGCAGAGGAGGGTGGGAGTTCTTC. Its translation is CASSSRGGWEFF.

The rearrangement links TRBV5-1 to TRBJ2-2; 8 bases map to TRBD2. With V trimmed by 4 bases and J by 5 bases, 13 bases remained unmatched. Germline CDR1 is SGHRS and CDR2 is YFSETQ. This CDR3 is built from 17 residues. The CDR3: CASSPMQAGATTGELFF. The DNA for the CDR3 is TGCGCCAGCAGCCCGATGCAAGCGGGGGCGACTACCGGGGAGCTGTTTTTT.

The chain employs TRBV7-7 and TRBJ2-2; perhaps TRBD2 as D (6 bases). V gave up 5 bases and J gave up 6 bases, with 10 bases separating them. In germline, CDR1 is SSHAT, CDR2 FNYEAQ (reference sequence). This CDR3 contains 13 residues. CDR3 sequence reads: CASSREWSGELFF. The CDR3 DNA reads TGTGCCAGCAGCCGGGAGTGGTCCGGGGAGCTGTTTTTT.

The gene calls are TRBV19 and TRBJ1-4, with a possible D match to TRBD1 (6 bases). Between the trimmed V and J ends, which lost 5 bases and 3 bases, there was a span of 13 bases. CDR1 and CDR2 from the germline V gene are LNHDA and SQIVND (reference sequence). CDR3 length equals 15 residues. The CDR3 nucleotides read TGTGCCAGTAGTTCCCCGGGACACGCTAATGAAAAACTGTTTTTT. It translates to CASSSPGHANEKLFF. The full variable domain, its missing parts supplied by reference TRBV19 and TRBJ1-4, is DGGITQSPKYLFRKEGQNVTLSCEQNLNHDAMYWYRQDPGQGLRLIYYSQIVNDFQKGDIAEGYSVSREKKESFPLTVTSAQKNPTAFYLCASSSPGHANEKLFFGSGTQLSVL.

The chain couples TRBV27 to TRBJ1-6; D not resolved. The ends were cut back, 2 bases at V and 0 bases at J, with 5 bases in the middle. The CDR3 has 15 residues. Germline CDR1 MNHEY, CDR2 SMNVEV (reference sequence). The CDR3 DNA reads TGTGCCAGCAGTTTAATGAGCTCCTATAATTCACCCCTCCACTTT. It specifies CASSLMSSYNSPLHF.

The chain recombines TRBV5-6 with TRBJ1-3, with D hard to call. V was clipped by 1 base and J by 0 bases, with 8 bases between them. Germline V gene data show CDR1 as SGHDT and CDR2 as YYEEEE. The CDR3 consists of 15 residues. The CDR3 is CASSLLRDSGNTIYF. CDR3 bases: TGTGCCAGCAGCTTGCTTCGAGACTCTGGAAACACCATATATTTT.

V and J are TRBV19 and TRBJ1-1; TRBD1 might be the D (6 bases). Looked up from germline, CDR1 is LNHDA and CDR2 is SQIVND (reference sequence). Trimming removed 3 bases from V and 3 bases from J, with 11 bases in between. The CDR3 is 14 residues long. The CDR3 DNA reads TGTGCCAGTAGTATCTTCAGGGGCGACACTGAAGCTTTCTTT. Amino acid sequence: CASSIFRGDTEAFF.

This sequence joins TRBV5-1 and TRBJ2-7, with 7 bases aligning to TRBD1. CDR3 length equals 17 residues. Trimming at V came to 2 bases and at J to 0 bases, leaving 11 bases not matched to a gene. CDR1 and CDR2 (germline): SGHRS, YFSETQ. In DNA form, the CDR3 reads TGCGCCAGCAGCTTCCTCCGGGACAGAAAAATCTCCTACGAGCAGTACTTC. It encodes CASSFLRDRKISYEQYF.

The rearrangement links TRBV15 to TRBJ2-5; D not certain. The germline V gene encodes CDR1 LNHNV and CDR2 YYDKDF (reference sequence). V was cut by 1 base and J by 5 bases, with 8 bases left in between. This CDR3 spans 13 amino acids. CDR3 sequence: CATSRAIRETQYF. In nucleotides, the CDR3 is TGTGCCACCAGCAGAGCAATACGGGAGACCCAGTACTTC. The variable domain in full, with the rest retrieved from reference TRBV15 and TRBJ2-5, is DAMVIQNPRYQVTQFGKPVTLSCSQTLNHNVMYWYQQKSSQAPKLLFHYYDKDFNNEADTPDNFQSRRPNTSFCFLDIRSPGLGDTAMYLCATSRAIRETQYFGPGTRLLVL.

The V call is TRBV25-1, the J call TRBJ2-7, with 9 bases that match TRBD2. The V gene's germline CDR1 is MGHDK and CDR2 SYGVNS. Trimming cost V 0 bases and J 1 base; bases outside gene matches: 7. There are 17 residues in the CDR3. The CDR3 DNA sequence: TGTGCCAGCAGTGAATATTTTACGACTAGCGGATCCTACGAGCAGTACTTC. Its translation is CASSEYFTTSGSYEQYF.

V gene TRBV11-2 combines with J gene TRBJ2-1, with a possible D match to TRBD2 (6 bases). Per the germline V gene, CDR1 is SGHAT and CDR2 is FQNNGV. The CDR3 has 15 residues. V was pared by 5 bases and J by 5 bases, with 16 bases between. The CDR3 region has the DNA TGTGCCAGCAGCCCGGGACTGGGATCCCACAATGAGCAGTTCTTC. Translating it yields CASSPGLGSHNEQFF. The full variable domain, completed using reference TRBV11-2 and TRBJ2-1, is EAGVAQSPRYKIIEKRQSVAFWCNPISGHATLYWYQQILGQGPKLLIQFQNNGVVDDSQLPKDRFSAERLKGVDSTLKIQPAKLEDSAVYLCASSPGLGSHNEQFFGPGTRLTVL.

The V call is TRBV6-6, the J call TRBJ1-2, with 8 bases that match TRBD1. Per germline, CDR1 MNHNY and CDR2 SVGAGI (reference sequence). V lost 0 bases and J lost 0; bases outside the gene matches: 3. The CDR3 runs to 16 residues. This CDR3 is CASSYSGQDSNYGYTF. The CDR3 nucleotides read TGTGCCAGCAGTTACTCGGGACAGGACTCTAACTATGGCTACACCTTC.

CDR3 nucleotides: TGCGCCAGCAGCCAGGGGGGTATTCAGCCCCAGCATTTT. It is translated as CASSQGGIQPQHF. This chain connects TRBV4-1 to TRBJ1-5, with D possibly matching TRBD1 (5 bases). From germline, CDR1 is MGHRA and CDR2 YSYEKL. The CDR3 is made up of 13 amino acids. V lost 3 bases and J 6 bases, leaving 9 bases between the germline ends.

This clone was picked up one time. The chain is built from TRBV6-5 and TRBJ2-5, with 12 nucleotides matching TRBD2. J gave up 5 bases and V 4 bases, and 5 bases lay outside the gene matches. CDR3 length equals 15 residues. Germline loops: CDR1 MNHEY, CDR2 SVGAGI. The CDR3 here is CASSFRTSGAETQYF. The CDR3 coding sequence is TGTGCCAGCAGTTTCCGGACTAGCGGGGCGGAGACCCAGTACTTC.

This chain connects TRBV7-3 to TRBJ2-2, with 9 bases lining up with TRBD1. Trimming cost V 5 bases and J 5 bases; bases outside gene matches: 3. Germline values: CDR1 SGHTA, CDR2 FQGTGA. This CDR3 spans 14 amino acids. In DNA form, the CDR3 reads TGTGCCAGCAGCCGGGACAGGGCAACCGGGGAGCTGTTTTTT. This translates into CASSRDRATGELFF.

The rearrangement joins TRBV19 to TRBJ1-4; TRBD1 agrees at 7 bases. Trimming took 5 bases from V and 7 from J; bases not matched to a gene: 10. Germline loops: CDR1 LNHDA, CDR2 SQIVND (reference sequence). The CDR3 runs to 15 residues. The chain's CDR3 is CASSGQGEGGEKLFF. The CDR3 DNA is TGTGCCAGTAGTGGGCAGGGGGAAGGGGGTGAAAAACTGTTTTTT.

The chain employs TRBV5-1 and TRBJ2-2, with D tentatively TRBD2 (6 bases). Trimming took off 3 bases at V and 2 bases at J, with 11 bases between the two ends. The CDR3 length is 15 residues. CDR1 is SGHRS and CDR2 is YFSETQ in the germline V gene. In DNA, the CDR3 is TGCGCCAGCAGCTCGGACTATCTTAACACCGGGGAGCTGTTTTTT. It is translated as CASSSDYLNTGELFF.

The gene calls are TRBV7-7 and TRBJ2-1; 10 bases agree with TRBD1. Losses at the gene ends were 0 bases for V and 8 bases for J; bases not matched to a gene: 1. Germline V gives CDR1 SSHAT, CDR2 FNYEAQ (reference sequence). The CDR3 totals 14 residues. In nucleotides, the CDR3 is TGTGCCAGCAGCTTAGCGACAGGGGGCGATGAGCAGTTCTTC. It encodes CASSLATGGDEQFF.